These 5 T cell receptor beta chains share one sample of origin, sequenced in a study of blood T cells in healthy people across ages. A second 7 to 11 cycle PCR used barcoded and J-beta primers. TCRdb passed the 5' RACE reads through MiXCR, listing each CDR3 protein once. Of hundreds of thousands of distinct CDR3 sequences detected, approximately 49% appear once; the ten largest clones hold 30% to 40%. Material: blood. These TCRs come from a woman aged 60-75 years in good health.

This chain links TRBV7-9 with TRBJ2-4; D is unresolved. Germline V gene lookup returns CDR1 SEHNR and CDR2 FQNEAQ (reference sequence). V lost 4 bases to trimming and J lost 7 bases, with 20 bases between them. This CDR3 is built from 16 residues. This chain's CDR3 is CASSSLSGLIKNIQYF. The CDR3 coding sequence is TGTGCCAGCAGCTCCCTCTCGGGCCTCATAAAGAACATTCAGTACTTC.

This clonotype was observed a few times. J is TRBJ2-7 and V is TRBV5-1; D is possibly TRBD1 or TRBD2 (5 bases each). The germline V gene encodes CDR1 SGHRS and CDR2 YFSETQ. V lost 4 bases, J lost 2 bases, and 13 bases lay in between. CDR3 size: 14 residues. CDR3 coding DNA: TGCGCCAGCAGCCCCCGGGGCGGTCCCTACGAGCAGTACTTC. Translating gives CASSPRGGPYEQYF.

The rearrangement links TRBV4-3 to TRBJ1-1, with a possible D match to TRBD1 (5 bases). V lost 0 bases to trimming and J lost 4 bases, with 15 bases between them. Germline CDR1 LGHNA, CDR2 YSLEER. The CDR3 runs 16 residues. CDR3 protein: CASSQDWRDQGTEAFF. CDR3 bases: TGCGCCAGCAGCCAAGATTGGCGGGACCAGGGCACTGAAGCTTTCTTT.

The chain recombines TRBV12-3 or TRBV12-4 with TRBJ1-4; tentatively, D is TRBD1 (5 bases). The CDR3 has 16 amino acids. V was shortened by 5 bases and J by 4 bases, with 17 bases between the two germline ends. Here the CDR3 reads CASSHHGTASNEKLFF. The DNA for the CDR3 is TGTGCCAGCAGTCACCACGGGACGGCCAGTAATGAAAAACTGTTTTTT.

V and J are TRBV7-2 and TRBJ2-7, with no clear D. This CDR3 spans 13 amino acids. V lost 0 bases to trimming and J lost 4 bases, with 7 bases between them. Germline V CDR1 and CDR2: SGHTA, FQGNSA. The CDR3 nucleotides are TGTGCCAGCAGCTTAGCTCGAGAATACGAGCAGTACTTC. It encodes CASSLAREYEQYF.